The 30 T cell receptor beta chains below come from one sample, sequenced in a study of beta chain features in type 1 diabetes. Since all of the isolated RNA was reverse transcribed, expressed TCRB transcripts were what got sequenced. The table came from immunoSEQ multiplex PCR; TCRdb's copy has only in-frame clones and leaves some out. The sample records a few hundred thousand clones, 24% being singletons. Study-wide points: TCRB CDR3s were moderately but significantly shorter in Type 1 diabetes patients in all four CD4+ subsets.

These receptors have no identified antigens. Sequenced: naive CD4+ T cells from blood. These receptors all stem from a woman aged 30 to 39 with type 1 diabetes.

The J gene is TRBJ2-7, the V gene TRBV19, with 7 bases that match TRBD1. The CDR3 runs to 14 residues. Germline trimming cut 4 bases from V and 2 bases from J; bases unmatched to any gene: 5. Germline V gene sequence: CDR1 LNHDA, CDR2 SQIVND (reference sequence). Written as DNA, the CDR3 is TGTGCCAGTAGTAAAGGTCAGGGGGCCTACGAGCAGTACTTC. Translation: CASSKGQGAYEQYF.

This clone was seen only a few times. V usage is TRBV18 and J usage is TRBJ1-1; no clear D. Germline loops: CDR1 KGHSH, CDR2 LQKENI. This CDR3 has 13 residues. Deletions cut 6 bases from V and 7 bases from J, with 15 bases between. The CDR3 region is CASSLAPGNEAFF. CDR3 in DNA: TGTGCCAGCTCCCTTGCACCGGGGAATGAAGCTTTCTTT.

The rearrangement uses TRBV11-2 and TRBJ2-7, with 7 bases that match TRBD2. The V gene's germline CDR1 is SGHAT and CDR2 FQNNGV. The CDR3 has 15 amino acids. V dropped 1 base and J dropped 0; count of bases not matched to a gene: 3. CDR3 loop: CASSLGLAASYEQYF. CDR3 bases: TGTGCCAGCAGCTTAGGCCTAGCGGCCTCCTACGAGCAGTACTTC.

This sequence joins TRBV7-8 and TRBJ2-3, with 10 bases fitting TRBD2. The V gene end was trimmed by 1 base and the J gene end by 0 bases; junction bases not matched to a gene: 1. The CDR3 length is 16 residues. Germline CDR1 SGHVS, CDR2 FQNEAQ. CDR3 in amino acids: CASSLGTSGSTDTQYF. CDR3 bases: TGTGCCAGCAGCTTAGGGACTAGCGGAAGCACAGATACGCAGTATTTT.

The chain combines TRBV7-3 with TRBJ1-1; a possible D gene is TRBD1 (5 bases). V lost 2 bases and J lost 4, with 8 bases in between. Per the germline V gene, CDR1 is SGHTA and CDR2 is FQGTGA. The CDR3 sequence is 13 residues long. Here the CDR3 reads CASSLGGTTEAFF. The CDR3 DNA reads TGTGCCAGCAGCTTAGGAGGGACCACTGAAGCTTTCTTT.

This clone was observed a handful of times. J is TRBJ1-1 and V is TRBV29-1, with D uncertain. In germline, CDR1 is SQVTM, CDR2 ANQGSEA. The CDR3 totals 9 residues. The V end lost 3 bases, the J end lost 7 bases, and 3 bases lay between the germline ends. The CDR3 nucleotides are TGCAGCGTTGACAGTGAAGCTTTCTTT. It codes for CSVDSEAFF.

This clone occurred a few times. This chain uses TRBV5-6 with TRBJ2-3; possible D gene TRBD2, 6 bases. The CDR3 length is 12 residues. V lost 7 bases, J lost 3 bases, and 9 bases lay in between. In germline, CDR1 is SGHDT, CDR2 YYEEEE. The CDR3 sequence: CASARGTDTQYF. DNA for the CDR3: TGTGCCAGCGCCCGGGGGACAGATACGCAGTATTTT.

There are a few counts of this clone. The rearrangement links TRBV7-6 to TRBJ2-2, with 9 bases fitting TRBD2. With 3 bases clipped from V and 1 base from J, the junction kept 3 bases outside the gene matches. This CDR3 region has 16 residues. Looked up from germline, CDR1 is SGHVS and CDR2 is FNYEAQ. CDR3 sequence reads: CASSLVSGRNTGELFF. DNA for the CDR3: TGTGCCAGCAGCTTGGTTAGCGGGAGGAACACCGGGGAGCTGTTTTTT.

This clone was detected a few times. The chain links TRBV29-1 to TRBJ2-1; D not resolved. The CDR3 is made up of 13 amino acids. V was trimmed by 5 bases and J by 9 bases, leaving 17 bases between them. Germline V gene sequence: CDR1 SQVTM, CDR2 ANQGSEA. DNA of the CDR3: TGCAGCGTTAGGCAGGTACGCTCGAGTGAGCAGTTCTTC. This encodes CSVRQVRSSEQFF.

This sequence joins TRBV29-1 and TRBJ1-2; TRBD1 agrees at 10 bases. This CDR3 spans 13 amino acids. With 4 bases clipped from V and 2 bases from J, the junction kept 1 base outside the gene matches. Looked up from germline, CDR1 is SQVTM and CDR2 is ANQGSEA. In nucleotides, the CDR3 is TGCAGCGTTGCGGGACAGGGGAACTATGGCTACACCTTC. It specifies CSVAGQGNYGYTF.

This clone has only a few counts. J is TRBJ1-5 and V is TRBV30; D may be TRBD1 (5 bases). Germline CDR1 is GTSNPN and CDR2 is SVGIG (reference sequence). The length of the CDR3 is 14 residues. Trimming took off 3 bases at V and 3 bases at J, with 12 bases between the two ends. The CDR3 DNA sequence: TGTGCCTGGAGAAGGCCAGGGAACAATCAGCCCCAGCATTTT. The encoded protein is CAWRRPGNNQPQHF.

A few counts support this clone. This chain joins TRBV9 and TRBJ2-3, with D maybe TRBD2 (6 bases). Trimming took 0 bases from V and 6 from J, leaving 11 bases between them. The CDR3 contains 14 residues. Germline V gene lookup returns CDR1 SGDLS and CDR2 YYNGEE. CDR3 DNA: TGTGCCAGCAGCGTAGCCGGTCGGGGGGATACGCAGTATTTT. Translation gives CASSVAGRGDTQYF.

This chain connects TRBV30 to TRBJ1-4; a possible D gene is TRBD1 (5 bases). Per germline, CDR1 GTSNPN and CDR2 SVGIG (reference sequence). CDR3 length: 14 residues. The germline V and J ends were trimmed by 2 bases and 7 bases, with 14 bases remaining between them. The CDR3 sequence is CAWSTHGGAEKLFF. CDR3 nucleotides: TGTGCCTGGAGTACACACGGAGGGGCTGAAAAACTGTTTTTT. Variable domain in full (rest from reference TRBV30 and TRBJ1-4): SQTIHQWPATLVQPVGSPLSLECTVEGTSNPNLYWYRQAAGRGLQLLFYSVGIGQISSEVPQNLSASRPQDRQFILSSKKLLLSDSGFYLCAWSTHGGAEKLFFGSGTQLSVL.

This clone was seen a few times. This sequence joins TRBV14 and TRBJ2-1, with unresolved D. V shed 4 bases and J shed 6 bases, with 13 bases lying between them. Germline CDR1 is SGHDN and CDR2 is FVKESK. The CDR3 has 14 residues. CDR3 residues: CASSPSNSGNEQFF. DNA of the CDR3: TGTGCCAGCAGCCCCAGTAATTCGGGCAATGAGCAGTTCTTC.

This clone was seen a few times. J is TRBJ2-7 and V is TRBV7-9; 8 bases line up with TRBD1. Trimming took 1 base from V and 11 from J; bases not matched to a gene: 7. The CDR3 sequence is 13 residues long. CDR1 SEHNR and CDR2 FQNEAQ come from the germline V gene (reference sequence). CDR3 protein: CASSLGTGIVEYF. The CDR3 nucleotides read TGTGCCAGCAGCTTAGGGACAGGGATCGTAGAGTACTTC.

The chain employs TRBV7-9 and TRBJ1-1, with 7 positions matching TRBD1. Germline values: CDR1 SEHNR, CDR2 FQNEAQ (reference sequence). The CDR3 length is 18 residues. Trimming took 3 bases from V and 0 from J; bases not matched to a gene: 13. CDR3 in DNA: TGTGCCAGCAGCTTCATGGCAGGGGGGAGCGTGGTGAACACTGAAGCTTTCTTT. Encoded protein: CASSFMAGGSVVNTEAFF.

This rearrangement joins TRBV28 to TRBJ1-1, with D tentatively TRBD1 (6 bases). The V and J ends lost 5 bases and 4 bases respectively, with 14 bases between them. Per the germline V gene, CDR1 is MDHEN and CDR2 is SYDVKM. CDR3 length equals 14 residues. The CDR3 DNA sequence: TGTGCCAGCAGTCCTCAGGGAGGGGGCACTGAAGCTTTCTTT. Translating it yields CASSPQGGGTEAFF.

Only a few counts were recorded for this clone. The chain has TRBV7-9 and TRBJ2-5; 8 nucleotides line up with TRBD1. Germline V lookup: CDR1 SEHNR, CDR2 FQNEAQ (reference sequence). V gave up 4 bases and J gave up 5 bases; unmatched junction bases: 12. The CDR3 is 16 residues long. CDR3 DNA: TGTGCCAGCAGCTCCAGACAGGGGCCGGTCTTGGAGACCCAGTACTTC. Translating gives CASSSRQGPVLETQYF. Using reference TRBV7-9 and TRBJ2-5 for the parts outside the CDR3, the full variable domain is DTGVSQNPRHKITKRGQNVTFRCDPISEHNRLYWYRQTLGQGPEFLTYFQNEAQLEKSRLLSDRFSAERPKGSFSTLEIQRTEQGDSAMYLCASSSRQGPVLETQYFGPGTRLLVL.

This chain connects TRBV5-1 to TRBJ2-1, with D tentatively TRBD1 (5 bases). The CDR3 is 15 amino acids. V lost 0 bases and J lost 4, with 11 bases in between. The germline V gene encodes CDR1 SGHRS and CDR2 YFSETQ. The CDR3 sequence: CASSLGRAPYNEQFF. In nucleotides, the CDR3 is TGCGCCAGCAGCTTGGGCAGGGCACCTTACAATGAGCAGTTCTTC.

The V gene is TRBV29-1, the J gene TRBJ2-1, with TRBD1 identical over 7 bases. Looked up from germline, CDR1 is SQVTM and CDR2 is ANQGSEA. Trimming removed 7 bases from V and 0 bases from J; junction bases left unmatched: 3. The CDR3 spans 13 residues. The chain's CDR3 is CSARDSSYNEQFF. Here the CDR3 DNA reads TGCAGCGCCCGGGACAGCTCCTACAATGAGCAGTTCTTC.

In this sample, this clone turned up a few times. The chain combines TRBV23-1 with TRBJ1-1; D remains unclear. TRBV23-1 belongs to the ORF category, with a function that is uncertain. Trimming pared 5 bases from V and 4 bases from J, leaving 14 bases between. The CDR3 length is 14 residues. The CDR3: CASSFIYSPTEAFF. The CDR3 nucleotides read TGCGCCAGCAGTTTTATTTACAGTCCCACTGAAGCTTTCTTT.

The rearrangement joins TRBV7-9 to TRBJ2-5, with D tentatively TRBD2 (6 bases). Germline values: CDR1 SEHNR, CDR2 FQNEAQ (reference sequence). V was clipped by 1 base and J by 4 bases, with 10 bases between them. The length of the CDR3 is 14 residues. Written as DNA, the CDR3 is TGTGCCAGCAGCTTAGTAGCGGACGGAGAGACCCAGTACTTC. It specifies CASSLVADGETQYF.

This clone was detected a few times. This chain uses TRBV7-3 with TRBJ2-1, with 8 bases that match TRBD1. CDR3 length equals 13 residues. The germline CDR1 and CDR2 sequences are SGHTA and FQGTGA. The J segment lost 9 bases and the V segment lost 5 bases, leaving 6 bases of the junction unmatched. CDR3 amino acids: CASSRDRGAEQFF. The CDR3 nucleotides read TGTGCCAGCAGCCGTGACAGGGGCGCTGAGCAGTTCTTC.

This chain's CDR3 is CATSRDSPLRNEQFF. In nucleotides, the CDR3 is TGTGCCACCAGCAGAGATTCCCCACTCAGGAATGAGCAGTTCTTC. The V call is TRBV15, the J call TRBJ2-1; D gene unclear. The CDR3 extends over 15 amino acids. The V gene's germline CDR1 is LNHNV and CDR2 YYDKDF (reference sequence). The V and J ends lost 0 bases and 7 bases respectively, with 13 bases between them.

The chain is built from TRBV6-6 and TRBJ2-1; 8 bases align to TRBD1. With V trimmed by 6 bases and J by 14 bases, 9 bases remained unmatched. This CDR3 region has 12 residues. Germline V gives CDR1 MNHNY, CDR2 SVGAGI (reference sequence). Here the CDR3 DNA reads TGTGCCAGCAGGACCGCGGACAGGGAAGAGTTCTTC. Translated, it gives CASRTADREEFF.

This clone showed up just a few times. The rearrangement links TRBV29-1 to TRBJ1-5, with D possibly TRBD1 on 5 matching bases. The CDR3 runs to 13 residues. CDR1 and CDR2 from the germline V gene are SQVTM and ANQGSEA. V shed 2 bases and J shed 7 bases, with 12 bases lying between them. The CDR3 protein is CSVETREGQPQHF. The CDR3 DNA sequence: TGCAGCGTTGAAACCAGGGAGGGGCAGCCCCAGCATTTT.

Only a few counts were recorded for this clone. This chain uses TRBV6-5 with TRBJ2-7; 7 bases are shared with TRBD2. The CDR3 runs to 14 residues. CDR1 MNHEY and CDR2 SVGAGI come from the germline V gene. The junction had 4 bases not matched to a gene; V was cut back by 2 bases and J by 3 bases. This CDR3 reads CASSYERGGYEQYF. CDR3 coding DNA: TGTGCCAGCAGTTACGAGCGGGGCGGCTACGAGCAGTACTTC.

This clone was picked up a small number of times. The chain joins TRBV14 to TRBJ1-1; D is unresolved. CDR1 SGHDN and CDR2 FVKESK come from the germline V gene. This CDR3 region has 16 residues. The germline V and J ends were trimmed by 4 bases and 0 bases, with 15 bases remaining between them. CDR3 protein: CASSPLSGNLNTEAFF. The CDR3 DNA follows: TGTGCCAGCAGCCCTCTGTCGGGGAATTTGAACACTGAAGCTTTCTTT.

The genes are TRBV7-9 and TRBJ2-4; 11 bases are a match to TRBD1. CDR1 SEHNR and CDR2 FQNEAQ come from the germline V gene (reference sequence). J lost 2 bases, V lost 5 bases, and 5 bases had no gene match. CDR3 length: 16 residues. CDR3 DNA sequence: TGTGCCAGCAGCCCTGGACAGGGGGCGACCAAAAACATTCAGTACTTC. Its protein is CASSPGQGATKNIQYF.

The CDR3 spells CASRGPETQYF. CDR3 in DNA: TGTGCCAGTAGGGGGCCGGAGACCCAGTACTTC. The chain uses TRBV19 and TRBJ2-5; TRBD1 might be the D (5 bases). Trimming removed 6 bases at V and 5 bases at J, with 7 bases between. CDR3 size: 11 residues. Germline loops: CDR1 LNHDA, CDR2 SQIVND (reference sequence).